Included here is one TCR beta chain sequence, with context. There is no known antigen for this receptor. No much larger clone is present one base from it, and per-base qualities are unavailable. In the same sample, other DNA sequences code for this CDR3. This specimen belongs to a study of blood T cell repertoires in COVID-19 (dated by TCRdb to between 2020 and 2021). For the study in its entirety: Samples from collaborators originated in the United States, Italy and Spain and spanned both the acute and convalescent phases of COVID-19. The dataset comprised deeply sampled blood TCRbeta repertoires from subjects exposed to, actively infected with, or recovered from COVID-19. Nearly every sample came with metadata listing a de-identified subject ID, COVID-19 status, age in years and sex. The material from the prospective study consisted of cDNA or gDNA derived from T cells, B-cell-depleted T cells, or PBMCs. The samples were drawn from the first 160 participants of the ongoing ImmuneRACE study and from about 1,200 subjects provided by 6 global collaborators. Where available, HLA class I and class II types were taken from metadata supplied by the sample provider and were not determined by assay-based typing. The repertoires were released in a freely available public database meant as a resource for research on the immune response to SARS-CoV-2. Study-wide findings and limitations: The quantity of clinical and demographic metadata differed by source and by participant and was supplied without curation.

TCRbeta CDR3 regions were amplified from genomic DNA by means of the immunoSEQ Assay, a bias-controlled multiplex PCR. The authors' analysis ran thus. Within the assay, amplification of reference gene primers was used to estimate how many nucleated cells each sample contained. Sequence reads were collapsed and filtered to measure the absolute abundance of every unique TCRbeta CDR3 rearrangement. For each sample, productive Simpson clonality was calculated by taking the square root of Simpson's diversity index across productive rearrangements. The table was pulled from immuneACCESS by TCRdb, which kept in-frame rearrangements only. Such tables lose some clones; where checked, under half of the loss comes from unresolved V genes, and the rest has no known cause. V, J and clone size derive from that table, while D and trimming were established from the DNA sequence. The sample has 170,000 or so clones on record, about 90% of them singletons. The ten biggest clones cover about 6.5% of the sample.

Taken from the germline V gene, the CDR1 and CDR2 loops are SGHRS and YFSETQ. V is reduced by 0 bases and J by 0 bases, leaving a spacing of 8 bases between them. The CDR3 runs 15 amino acids, cysteine and phenylalanine included. This entry keeps only the CDR3 DNA: 45 bases, framed from base 1. Participants in the prospective study were aged 18 to 89 years, lived in 20 to 30 United States geographic areas, and enrolled through a virtual design. To assign participants to cohorts, the prospective study relied on clinical history that participants themselves reported in a screening survey and a study questionnaire. Recovered participants in ImmuneRACE Cohort 3 were defined as having two consecutive negative NP/OP PCR tests, clearance from a healthcare professional, or resolution of symptoms. In the prospective study, mobile phlebotomists collected whole blood, serum and a nasopharyngeal or oropharyngeal swab from each participant. Participants in the prospective study had the option to provide additional blood draws and questionnaires over an approximately 2-month period. Before DNA extraction, blood samples from the prospective study were shipped at room temperature or frozen.

The sample comprised PBMCs or T cells enriched from blood (not recorded which). The chain was built from TRBV5-1 and TRBJ2-3, and the D gene may be TRBD1, 5 bases matching. The sequence was obtained from a woman aged 50 to 60 who had recovered from COVID-19. The nucleotides read TGCGCCAGCAGCTTGGTGCCAGGGAGCACAGATACGCAGTATTTT. The translation is CASSLVPGSTDTQYF.